Below, 30 T cell receptor beta chains from the same sample are listed, as sequenced in a study of Graves' ophthalmopathy and Graves' hyperthyroidism. RNA transcripts served as template for amplifying TCR beta CDR3 sequences. First-round RT-PCR relied on HTBI primers, and a second-round multiplex PCR came next. In TCRdb, the multiplex PCR reads were re-called with MiXCR into one record per CDR3 protein. The table shows over 500,000 distinct CDR3 sequences, with around a fifth occurring only once. Sequenced input: peripheral blood. The receptor set was obtained from a woman between 18 and 29 years old with stable Graves' hyperthyroidism. Some clones in this sample may be carry-over from other donors' samples.

This CDR3 reads CASSLFRVETQYF. The CDR3 nucleotides read TGTGCCAGCAGCTTATTCAGGGTGGAGACCCAGTACTTC. This chain joins TRBV7-3 and TRBJ2-5; perhaps TRBD1 as D (5 bases). This CDR3 region has 13 residues. Trimming cost V 2 bases and J 5 bases, with 9 bases left between them. Germline V gene data show CDR1 as SGHTA and CDR2 as FQGTGA.

This clonotype was seen more than once but under ten times. CDR3 sequence: CASSISGPPSPYEQYF. The DNA for the CDR3 is TGCGCCAGCAGCATAAGCGGTCCCCCTTCACCCTACGAGCAGTACTTC. This sequence joins TRBV5-1 and TRBJ2-7; D is possibly TRBD2 (5 bases). In germline, CDR1 is SGHRS, CDR2 YFSETQ. The length of the CDR3 is 16 residues. The V gene lost 4 bases and the J gene lost 2 bases, with 19 bases spanning the gap.

On this clonotype itself: Likely a read error: the CDR3 ends without its conserved phenylalanine or tryptophan. The DNA is left out, because the CDR3 cannot be placed on it with certainty; the CDR3 is given as TCRdb lists it. This rearrangement joins TRBV2 to TRBJ2-5; the DNA was not compared with TRBD2, the D call given in the table. Germline CDR1 SNHLY, CDR2 FYNNEI. The CDR3 totals 13 residues, both ends included. This CDR3 reads CASSEVISGGPRG.

This clonotype has a count of ten or more. The V gene is TRBV9, the J gene TRBJ2-7; 9 bases fit TRBD1. The CDR3 sequence is 15 residues long. Trimming at V came to 4 bases and at J to 3 bases, leaving 8 bases not matched to a gene. CDR1 SGDLS and CDR2 YYNGEE come from the germline V gene. The chain's CDR3 is CASSIGTGSYYEQYF. CDR3 sequence (DNA): TGTGCCAGCAGCATCGGGACAGGGTCTTACTACGAGCAGTACTTC.

This clonotype has at least ten counts. This chain connects TRBV6-1 to TRBJ2-4, with D hard to call. CDR1 is MNHNS and CDR2 is SASEGT in the germline V gene. V lost 5 bases to trimming and J lost 1 base, with 12 bases between them. The CDR3 has 15 residues. Here the CDR3 reads CASSRWSDAKNIQYF. DNA for the CDR3: TGTGCCAGCAGTAGGTGGTCGGACGCCAAAAACATTCAGTACTTC.

The genes are TRBV28 and TRBJ2-5, with D perhaps TRBD2 (6 bases). The CDR3 spans 15 residues. Looked up from germline, CDR1 is MDHEN and CDR2 is SYDVKM. The V and J ends lost 7 bases and 5 bases respectively, with 20 bases between them. The CDR3 sequence is CASKLRTPGVETQYF. The CDR3, as DNA: TGTGCCAGCAAACTCCGGACACCGGGGGTGGAGACCCAGTACTTC.

This clonotype was seen repeatedly, ten times or more. The chain is built from TRBV20-1 and TRBJ1-5; D not certain. CDR1 is DFQATT, CDR2 SNEGSKA, per germline (reference sequence). The V end was cut by 3 bases, the J end by 2 bases, with 8 bases between. The CDR3 consists of 13 residues. CDR3 sequence: CSARLGGNQPQHF. CDR3 in DNA: TGCAGTGCTAGGCTTGGGGGCAATCAGCCCCAGCATTTT.

This clonotype appeared many times. The chain couples TRBV5-1 to TRBJ2-7; D remains unclear. Germline V gene lookup returns CDR1 SGHRS and CDR2 YFSETQ. The germline V and J ends were trimmed by 5 bases and 7 bases, with 16 bases remaining between them. This CDR3 comprises 13 residues. Here the CDR3 reads CASRPGSSREQYF. The CDR3, as DNA: TGCGCCAGCAGACCTGGATCCTCTCGGGAGCAGTACTTC.

Worth noting for this clonotype: A read error may produce the germline difference seen at one junction end. This chain uses TRBV19 with TRBJ2-7; D is ambiguous. The CDR3 totals 13 residues. Germline values: CDR1 LNHDA, CDR2 SQIVND (reference sequence). The CDR3 is CASSITPLYEQYF. DNA for the CDR3: TGCGCCAGTAGCATTACCCCCCTCTACGAGCAGTACTTC.

This chain joins TRBV9 and TRBJ2-5; 14 positions match TRBD2. The trim removed 4 bases at V and 4 bases at J, leaving 3 bases unmatched. The CDR3 sequence is 15 residues long. The V gene's germline CDR1 is SGDLS and CDR2 YYNGEE. The CDR3 here is CASSRGTSGGETQYF. CDR3 DNA: TGTGCCAGCAGCCGTGGGACTAGCGGGGGAGAGACCCAGTACTTC.

This clonotype showed up many times. V is TRBV28 and J is TRBJ2-7; possibly TRBD1 for D (6 bases). The CDR3 spans 13 residues. Trimming left V 5 bases short and J 2 bases short, with 10 bases between. In germline, CDR1 is MDHEN, CDR2 SYDVKM. CDR3 amino acids: CASSGQSPYEQYF. The CDR3 region has the DNA TGTGCCAGCAGTGGACAGAGCCCCTACGAGCAGTACTTC.

This clonotype was picked up many times. V is TRBV6-5 and J is TRBJ1-6; TRBD1 aligns across 7 bases. This CDR3 has 19 amino acids. V shed 5 bases and J 1 base; nucleotides not matched to a gene: 14. Per germline, CDR1 MNHEY and CDR2 SVGAGI. This chain's CDR3 is CASSLQGILSRSYNSPLHF. The DNA for the CDR3 is TGTGCCAGCAGTCTACAGGGGATCCTCTCTAGGTCCTATAATTCACCCCTCCACTTT.

This chain uses TRBV11-2 with TRBJ2-7; TRBD1 is a possible D gene (5 bases). V was shortened by 3 bases and J by 2 bases, with 11 bases between the two germline ends. The CDR3 is 14 residues long. The germline V gene has CDR1 SGHAT and CDR2 FQNNGV. CDR3 sequence: CASSFSDSAYEQYF. DNA for the CDR3: TGTGCCAGCAGCTTCTCTGACAGCGCCTACGAGCAGTACTTC.

Notes on this clonotype: Relative to the germline gene, one junction end is altered; a read error may explain this. V usage is TRBV10-3 and J usage is TRBJ2-5; D perhaps matches TRBD2 (5 bases). From germline, CDR1 is ENHRY and CDR2 SYGVKD. CDR3 length equals 14 residues. This CDR3 reads CAISESPGKEAQYF. CDR3 in DNA: TGTGCCATCAGTGAGTCGCCCGGGAAAGAGGCCCAGTACTTC.

This clonotype was observed many times. The chain combines TRBV6-1 with TRBJ1-5, with D unresolved. Germline V lookup: CDR1 MNHNS, CDR2 SASEGT. Trimming pared 2 bases from V and 0 bases from J, leaving 8 bases between. The CDR3 runs 15 residues. CDR3 coding DNA: TGTGCCAGCAGTGAACCGACGGTTAGCAATCAGCCCCAGCATTTT. Translation gives CASSEPTVSNQPQHF.

This clonotype occurred many times. The chain employs TRBV4-1 and TRBJ1-2, with 10 nucleotides matching TRBD1. Germline CDR1 and CDR2: MGHRA and YSYEKL. The CDR3 spans 16 residues. The V gene end was trimmed by 0 bases and the J gene end by 4 bases; junction bases not matched to a gene: 5. The CDR3 nucleotides read TGCGCCAGCAGCCAAGAGGAAGACAGGGGGCCCTATGGCTACACCTTC. This translates into CASSQEEDRGPYGYTF.

This clonotype was recorded at least ten times. The chain uses TRBV12-3 or TRBV12-4 and TRBJ1-6; 8 bases agree with TRBD1. There are 15 residues in the CDR3. The junction had 5 bases not matched to a gene; V was cut back by 3 bases and J by 7 bases. This CDR3 is CASSLQGARNSPLHF. The CDR3 DNA follows: TGTGCCAGCAGTTTGCAGGGGGCCCGGAATTCACCCCTCCACTTT.

In its sample, this clonotype was seen many times. The chain employs TRBV7-2 and TRBJ1-1; no definite D call. This CDR3 has 11 residues. Trimming left V 4 bases short and J 11 bases short, with 11 bases between. The germline gives CDR1 SGHTA, CDR2 FQGNSA. This CDR3 reads CASSWPGPAFF. CDR3 bases: TGTGCCAGCAGCTGGCCTGGGCCGGCTTTCTTT.

The chain recombines TRBV12-3 or TRBV12-4 with TRBJ1-2, with D possibly being TRBD1 (5 bases). V shed 7 bases and J shed 1 base, with 13 bases lying between them. CDR3 length: 14 amino acids. This chain's CDR3 is CASTQGRNNYGYTF. The DNA of the CDR3 is TGTGCCAGCACCCAGGGACGGAATAACTATGGCTACACCTTC.

This chain connects TRBV27 to TRBJ2-7; maybe TRBD1 (5 bases). CDR1 is MNHEY, CDR2 SMNVEV, per germline (reference sequence). This CDR3 spans 14 amino acids. The germline V and J ends were trimmed by 6 bases and 3 bases, with 15 bases remaining between them. The CDR3 DNA reads TGTGCCAGCAGCGATCCCGACAGACGCTACGAGCAGTACTTC. Translating it yields CASSDPDRRYEQYF.

This clonotype has a count of ten or more. This chain joins TRBV11-2 and TRBJ2-6, with D possibly matching TRBD2 (6 bases). CDR3 size: 15 residues. The V end lost 8 bases, the J end lost 4 bases, and 15 bases lay between the germline ends. Germline values: CDR1 SGHAT, CDR2 FQNNGV. Here the CDR3 reads CASPWRVAGANVLTF. CDR3 coding DNA: TGTGCCAGCCCCTGGAGGGTGGCAGGGGCCAACGTCCTGACTTTC.

This sequence joins TRBV6-1 and TRBJ1-5; no clear D gene. V lost 6 bases to trimming and J lost 1 base, with 13 bases between them. The CDR3 is made up of 15 amino acids. CDR1 and CDR2 from the germline V gene are MNHNS and SASEGT. In DNA form, the CDR3 reads TGTGCCAGCAGCCCCGTTGAAGGGAGCAATCAGCCCCAGCATTTT. Its translation: CASSPVEGSNQPQHF.

This clonotype was picked up a small number of times. Relative to the germline gene, one junction end is altered; a read error may explain this. The chain is built from TRBV6-5 and TRBJ2-7; 7 bases are a match to TRBD1. CDR3 length: 14 residues. Germline CDR1 and CDR2: MNHEY and SVGAGI. The CDR3 is CASSNSGQDREQYF. CDR3 coding DNA: TGTGCCAGCAGTAACTCCGGACAGGATCGGGAGCAGTACTTC.

Many counts were recorded for this clonotype. The chain joins TRBV6-2 or TRBV6-3 to TRBJ1-6; D ambiguous. This CDR3 spans 15 amino acids. CDR1 is MNHEY, CDR2 SVGEGT, per germline. V lost 7 bases, J lost 6 bases, and 16 bases lay in between. The CDR3 sequence: CASNLQWGGNSPLHF. For the CDR3, the DNA is TGTGCCAGCAACCTCCAGTGGGGTGGTAATTCACCCCTCCACTTT.

This clonotype was seen repeatedly, ten times or more. CDR3 residues: CASSYSWTVMNTEAFF. The CDR3 DNA follows: TGTGCCAGCAGTTACTCGTGGACGGTTATGAACACTGAAGCTTTCTTT. V gene TRBV6-5 combines with J gene TRBJ1-1; D remains ambiguous. This CDR3 is 16 amino acids long. Germline CDR1 is MNHEY and CDR2 is SVGAGI. Trimming removed 0 bases from V and 0 bases from J, with 11 bases in between.

The sample holds many counts of this clonotype. The chain has TRBV20-1 and TRBJ2-7; D is uncertain. This CDR3 is 12 amino acids long. Trimming cost V 5 bases and J 5 bases, with 13 bases left between them. Per germline, CDR1 DFQATT and CDR2 SNEGSKA (reference sequence). The CDR3 spells CSAPGFRNEQYF. Here the CDR3 DNA reads TGCAGTGCTCCGGGCTTCCGGAACGAGCAGTACTTC.

The chain has TRBV12-5 and TRBJ2-7, with TRBD1 matching over 11 bases. J lost 0 bases, V lost 3 bases, and 1 base had no gene match. CDR3 length equals 15 residues. Germline-derived CDR1 and CDR2 are LGHNT and FRNRAP. The CDR3 bases are TGTGCTAGTGGTTTAGGGACAGGGGGCTCCTACGAGCAGTACTTC. It specifies CASGLGTGGSYEQYF.

The chain joins TRBV18 to TRBJ2-2; tentatively, D is TRBD2 (6 bases). V lost 9 bases, J lost 7 bases, and 21 bases lay in between. The CDR3 totals 15 residues. Looked up from germline, CDR1 is KGHSH and CDR2 is LQKENI. CDR3: CASTAADYGGGELFF. CDR3 coding DNA: TGTGCCAGTACGGCGGCGGACTACGGGGGCGGGGAGCTGTTTTTT.

This clonotype was seen many times. The CDR3 region has the DNA TGTGCCAGCAGCACCTCGGGAGGGGGGAATGGTGGCTACACCTTC. Protein product: CASSTSGGGNGGYTF. The chain recombines TRBV9 with TRBJ1-2; weak D call: TRBD1 (6 bases). Germline V lookup: CDR1 SGDLS, CDR2 YYNGEE. The V and J ends lost 4 bases and 7 bases respectively, with 20 bases between them. This CDR3 comprises 15 residues.

This clonotype has ten or more counts. V gene TRBV5-1 combines with J gene TRBJ1-5; tentatively, D is TRBD1 (5 bases). This CDR3 spans 14 amino acids. Trimming removed 3 bases from V and 4 bases from J, with 11 bases in between. The germline V gene encodes CDR1 SGHRS and CDR2 YFSETQ. Written as DNA, the CDR3 is TGCGCCAGCAGCTGGGACGGACTAAATCAGCCCCAGCATTTT. Residues: CASSWDGLNQPQHF.